These 20 T cell receptor beta chains were sequenced from one sample in a study of cytomegalovirus exposure and HLA in healthy donors. Clones were read by immunoSEQ multiplex PCR, and TCRdb kept only the in-frame ones, dropping some. This table has about 49,000 clones, 85% to 95% appearing once. What was sequenced was PBMCs. The receptor source for this set is a woman aged 18-29 years in good health and CMV-seropositive.

This clone was detected a few times. The rearrangement uses TRBV7-3 and TRBJ2-5, with 12 positions matching TRBD2. Germline V gene data show CDR1 as SGHTA and CDR2 as FQGTGA. The V gene end was trimmed by 5 bases and the J gene end by 5 bases; junction bases not matched to a gene: 6. This CDR3 has 15 amino acids. The CDR3 region is CASSRTGTSGETQYF. CDR3 bases: TGTGCCAGCAGCCGCACCGGGACTAGCGGGGAGACCCAGTACTTC.

This clone was found once. This chain connects TRBV28 to TRBJ1-1, with D perhaps TRBD1 (6 bases). Looked up from germline, CDR1 is MDHEN and CDR2 is SYDVKM. Deletions cut 6 bases from V and 4 bases from J, with 27 bases between. The CDR3 is 18 residues long. This CDR3 reads CASSQGTLGRVRSTEAFF. In DNA, the CDR3 is TGTGCCAGCAGCCAAGGGACACTGGGACGGGTAAGGAGCACTGAAGCTTTCTTT.

The chain joins TRBV20-1 to TRBJ2-3; no definite D call. With 1 base removed from V and 3 bases from J, the gap between germline ends came to 2 bases. Germline CDR1 is DFQATT and CDR2 is SNEGSKA (reference sequence). CDR3 length equals 11 residues. The CDR3 sequence is CSARVTDTQYF. DNA for the CDR3: TGCAGTGCTAGAGTAACAGATACGCAGTATTTT.

The chain joins TRBV2 to TRBJ2-1; 8 bases are a match to TRBD2. Per the germline V gene, CDR1 is SNHLY and CDR2 is FYNNEI. J was trimmed by 8 bases and V by 6 bases; bases with no gene match: 27. The CDR3 consists of 20 residues. CDR3 amino acids: CASRDWGVREGLISTDEQFF. The CDR3 DNA follows: TGTGCCAGCAGGGACTGGGGTGTACGGGAGGGCCTTATCAGTACGGATGAGCAGTTCTTC. Looking up the rest from reference TRBV2 and TRBJ2-1 gives the full variable domain: EPEVTQTPSHQVTQMGQEVILRCVPISNHLYFYWYRQILGQKVEFLVSFYNNEISEKSEIFDDQFSVERPDGSNFTLKIRSTKLEDSAMYFCASRDWGVREGLISTDEQFFGPGTRLTVL.

This chain uses TRBV6-1 with TRBJ1-2, with TRBD1 as a possible D gene (5 bases). This CDR3 region has 14 residues. Trimming removed 6 bases at V and 4 bases at J, with 15 bases between. The germline V gene has CDR1 MNHNS and CDR2 SASEGT. CDR3 amino acids: CASRLPTGFYGYTF. As DNA, the CDR3 is TGTGCCAGCAGACTACCCACAGGTTTCTATGGCTACACCTTC.

The chain combines TRBV30 with TRBJ2-7, with 7 positions matching TRBD1. Germline CDR1 and CDR2: GTSNPN and SVGIG (reference sequence). The J segment lost 3 bases and the V segment lost 7 bases, leaving 3 bases of the junction unmatched. This CDR3 is built from 11 residues. CDR3 protein: CASTGNYEQYF. The DNA for the CDR3 is TGTGCCTCGACAGGGAACTACGAGCAGTACTTC.

V is TRBV9 and J is TRBJ2-2; D may be TRBD2 (6 bases). V lost 5 bases to trimming and J lost 1 base, with 12 bases between them. This CDR3 region has 15 residues. Germline V gene lookup returns CDR1 SGDLS and CDR2 YYNGEE. The CDR3 region has the DNA TGTGCCAGCAGTTTAGGGCGGGAGAACACCGGGGAGCTGTTTTTT. It codes for CASSLGRENTGELFF.

The chain combines TRBV9 with TRBJ2-3, with 11 nucleotides matching TRBD2. CDR3 length equals 16 residues. The junction had 10 bases not matched to a gene; V was cut back by 4 bases and J by 6 bases. Germline V gives CDR1 SGDLS, CDR2 YYNGEE. The CDR3 here is CASSPTPLAGGDTQYF. The DNA for the CDR3 is TGTGCCAGCAGCCCCACACCCTTAGCGGGAGGGGATACGCAGTATTTT.

The chain combines TRBV18 with TRBJ2-1; 15 nucleotides agree with TRBD2. Germline V gives CDR1 KGHSH, CDR2 LQKENI. Germline trimming cut 3 bases from V and 7 bases from J; bases unmatched to any gene: 4. The CDR3 extends over 16 amino acids. The CDR3 here is CASSPGTSGRTNEQFF. CDR3 sequence (DNA): TGTGCCAGCTCACCGGGGACTAGCGGGAGGACTAATGAGCAGTTCTTC.

The J gene is TRBJ1-2, the V gene TRBV6-1; 7 nucleotides line up with TRBD1. Losses at the gene ends were 4 bases for V and 0 bases for J; bases not matched to a gene: 5. There are 15 residues in the CDR3. Germline CDR1 MNHNS, CDR2 SASEGT. The CDR3 DNA is TGTGCCAGCAGTGGACAGGGATTAGCTAACTATGGCTACACCTTC. Protein sequence: CASSGQGLANYGYTF.

The chain has TRBV2 and TRBJ2-3, with D possibly being TRBD2 (5 bases). The germline V gene encodes CDR1 SNHLY and CDR2 FYNNEI. The CDR3 is 16 residues long. The V end lost 7 bases, the J end lost 0 bases, and 17 bases lay between the germline ends. In DNA, the CDR3 is TGTGCCAGCACCGGAGCGGAGCGGATTAGCACAGATACGCAGTATTTT. Its translation is CASTGAERISTDTQYF.

The chain links TRBV7-3 to TRBJ1-1; D might be TRBD1 (6 bases). Germline CDR1 reads SGHTA; CDR2 reads FQGTGA. Deletions cut 0 bases from V and 4 bases from J, with 6 bases between. This CDR3 has 13 amino acids. CDR3 amino acids: CASSLTGGTEAFF. The CDR3 DNA reads TGTGCCAGCAGCTTAACAGGGGGCACTGAAGCTTTCTTT.

The V call is TRBV10-3, the J call TRBJ1-5; 11 nucleotides agree with TRBD1. Germline V CDR1 and CDR2: ENHRY, SYGVKD. V lost 10 bases to trimming and J lost 2 bases; unmatched junction nucleotides: 4. This CDR3 region has 14 residues. The CDR3 region is CASGTGGGNQPQHF. The CDR3 nucleotides are TGTGCCAGTGGGACAGGGGGAGGCAATCAGCCCCAGCATTTT.

The chain is built from TRBV5-4 and TRBJ2-5, with 8 bases matching TRBD1. There are 15 residues in the CDR3. V shed 3 bases and J 2 bases; nucleotides not matched to a gene: 6. Germline CDR1 SGHNT, CDR2 YYREEE (reference sequence). The CDR3 region is CASSSGQGRQETQYF. The CDR3 DNA reads TGTGCCAGCAGCTCTGGACAGGGAAGGCAAGAGACCCAGTACTTC.

The chain links TRBV5-1 to TRBJ1-3, with D hard to call. Trimming shortened V by 0 bases and J by 3 bases, and 4 bases separated the two germline ends. This CDR3 spans 13 amino acids. Germline V lookup: CDR1 SGHRS, CDR2 YFSETQ. The CDR3 nucleotides read TGCGCCAGCAGCTTGGACATTGGAAACACCATATATTTT. This encodes CASSLDIGNTIYF.

This chain connects TRBV6-6 to TRBJ2-1; TRBD1 aligns across 7 bases. Germline V lookup: CDR1 MNHNY, CDR2 SVGAGI (reference sequence). Trimming took 6 bases from V and 0 from J; bases not matched to a gene: 5. This CDR3 spans 15 amino acids. The CDR3 is CASRPTGSSYNEQFF. The CDR3 bases are TGTGCCAGCAGGCCGACAGGGAGCTCCTACAATGAGCAGTTCTTC.

The chain has TRBV19 and TRBJ2-1, with a weak D call TRBD1 (5 bases). V dropped 0 bases and J dropped 1 base, with 7 bases sitting between them. The CDR3 consists of 15 residues. Germline V CDR1 and CDR2: LNHDA, SQIVND (reference sequence). The CDR3 DNA sequence: TGTGCCAGTAGTATAGAGGGGCAGTCCTACAATGAGCAGTTCTTC. It yields the protein CASSIEGQSYNEQFF.

The chain joins TRBV5-6 to TRBJ2-2, with TRBD1 matching over 7 bases. V shed 4 bases and J 0 bases; nucleotides not matched to a gene: 3. Germline V gene sequence: CDR1 SGHDT, CDR2 YYEEEE. This CDR3 contains 15 residues. The CDR3 protein is CASSPDRANTGELFF. Written as DNA, the CDR3 is TGTGCCAGCAGCCCTGACAGGGCGAACACCGGGGAGCTGTTTTTT.

This sequence joins TRBV7-2 and TRBJ2-1, with 8 positions matching TRBD2. V gave up 3 bases and J gave up 7 bases; unmatched junction bases: 14. CDR1 is SGHTA and CDR2 is FQGNSA in the germline V gene. This CDR3 contains 17 residues. The CDR3 DNA reads as TGTGCCAGCAGCTTCTCCCAACTAGCGGCCATCCAAAATGAGCAGTTCTTC. It codes for CASSFSQLAAIQNEQFF.

The chain joins TRBV15 to TRBJ2-2; 7 positions match TRBD1. V lost 5 bases and J lost 1; bases outside the gene matches: 4. The V gene's germline CDR1 is LNHNV and CDR2 YYDKDF (reference sequence). This CDR3 region has 15 residues. CDR3 sequence: CATSGRTGNTGELFF. The CDR3 nucleotides read TGTGCCACCAGCGGACGGACAGGGAACACCGGGGAGCTGTTTTTT.